These T cell receptor beta chains were read from a single sample in a study of shared clonotypes between healthy human individuals. The assay was immunoSEQ multiplex PCR, and TCRdb's table has in-frame clones only and misses some. There are over a million clones in the sample; 95% to 99% occur only once, and about 0.45% lies in the top ten. Specimen: naive CD4+ T cells sorted from blood. All receptors come from a man younger than 45 in good health. CDR3s include the opening cysteine and the closing phenylalanine or tryptophan. The D gene is left open where the match is weak. Clone size is stated in some rows and not others, as once, few, many or a class when expanded.

V	size	J	D	DNA	CDR3
TRBV10-3	.	TRBJ2-7	.	TGTGCCATCAGTGAAGGGCCCTTGGGTGCCTACGAGCAGTACTTC	CAISEGPLGAYEQYF
TRBV11-2	.	TRBJ1-3	.	TGTGCCAGCAGCTTAGATCGAGGGACAGGAAACACCATATATTTT	CASSLDRGTGNTIYF
TRBV5-4	once	TRBJ2-7	.	TGTGCCAGCAGCTTGGAAGGAATTGGGGGCGAGCAGTACTTC	CASSLEGIGGEQYF
TRBV2	once	TRBJ2-7	.	TGTGCCAGCAGTGAGAGCGACGAGCAGTACTTC	CASSESDEQYF
TRBV7-9	.	TRBJ2-1	.	TGTGCCAGCAGCCTTAGCGGTACCTACAATGAGCAGTTCTTC	CASSLSGTYNEQFF
TRBV2	.	TRBJ2-7	.	TGTGCCAGCAGTATCCAGGGAAGAACCTTGTCCTACGAGCAGTACTTC	CASSIQGRTLSYEQYF
TRBV4-2	.	TRBJ1-2	.	TGTGCCAGCAGCCAAGATCTGAGGGGCGCGGCTGGCTACACCTTC	CASSQDLRGAAGYTF
TRBV27	once	TRBJ2-5	.	TGTGCCAGCAGTTTCTCAGGGGCGCGGGAGACCCAGTACTTC	CASSFSGARETQYF
TRBV11-2	.	TRBJ2-7	TRBD1	TGTGCCAGCAGCGCCGGGACAGGCCCCTACGAGCAGTACTTC	CASSAGTGPYEQYF
TRBV28	.	TRBJ2-7	.	TGTGCCAGCAGTTTGTCGGAACCCAAAGGTCACGAGCAGTACTTC	CASSLSEPKGHEQYF
TRBV11-2	.	TRBJ2-7	.	TGTGCCAGCAGCGTAGGAGTAGGGGGAGCCGCCTACGAGCAGTACTTC	CASSVGVGGAAYEQYF